The entry below gives a single T cell receptor (beta chain) sequence along with its context. The data derive from a study of blood T cells in healthy people across ages. A second roughly 6 to 11 cycle PCR used barcoded and J-beta primers. TCRdb analysed the 5' RACE reads with MiXCR anew, one entry per CDR3 protein. The sample has around 1,000,000 distinct CDR3 sequences, almost 25% seen once. These same records also appear under a second study, on T cells of mothers and their children. From that study: All donors were healthy and Caucasian; they were a few mothers and their six children. Each 15 ul cDNA reaction used approximately 1.5 ug RNA; all RNA was used.

This receptor was obtained from a girl aged 2-9 years in good health. The sequenced sample was blood.

CDR3 bases: TGCAGCGTTTTGAGATGGGACACCGGGGAGCTGTTTTTT. It encodes CSVLRWDTGELFF. V and J are TRBV29-1 and TRBJ2-2; D not resolved. Trimming shortened V by 5 bases and J by 3 bases, and 10 bases separated the two germline ends. CDR3 size: 13 residues. In germline, CDR1 is SQVTM, CDR2 ANQGSEA.